These T cell receptor beta chains were read from a single sample in a study of T-cell reconstitution after alpha-beta-depleted transplantation in children. MiXCR, run by TCRdb on the PCR reads, gives a single entry per CDR3 protein. The table lists some 590,000 distinct CDR3 sequences, roughly a tenth of them singletons, with about 4% in the top ten. This sample comprised PBMCs from the stem cell graft donor, obtained from the stem cell graft. These receptor sequences come from a human donor who donated a stem cell graft to a child with acute myeloid leukemia. CDR3s include the opening cysteine and the closing phenylalanine or tryptophan.

v_call: TRBV7-2
j_call: TRBJ2-7
cdr3_aa: CASSLMSGLAGGYEQYF

v_call: TRBV4-2
j_call: TRBJ1-1
cdr3_aa: CASSPRTGDTEAFF

v_call: TRBV7-9
j_call: TRBJ2-7
cdr3_aa: CASSFSKVPGQDPYEQYF

v_call: TRBV2
j_call: TRBJ2-5
cdr3_aa: CASSEERTQYF

v_call: TRBV30
j_call: TRBJ2-1
cdr3_aa: CAWSAGGAPDEQFF

v_call: TRBV29-1
j_call: TRBJ1-1
cdr3_aa: CSALRQGDEAFF

v_call: TRBV29-1
j_call: TRBJ2-7
cdr3_aa: CSVLSGFLYEQYF

v_call: TRBV29-1
j_call: TRBJ2-1
cdr3_aa: CSVEGGTGGNEQFF

v_call: TRBV10-3
j_call: TRBJ2-4
cdr3_aa: CAISRDRVAGIQYF

v_call: TRBV10-2
j_call: TRBJ2-6
cdr3_aa: CATPKAGANVLTF

v_call: TRBV6-5
j_call: TRBJ2-2
cdr3_aa: CASSYSEGAQGGELFF

v_call: TRBV5-1
j_call: TRBJ2-7
cdr3_aa: CASTGAVEQYF